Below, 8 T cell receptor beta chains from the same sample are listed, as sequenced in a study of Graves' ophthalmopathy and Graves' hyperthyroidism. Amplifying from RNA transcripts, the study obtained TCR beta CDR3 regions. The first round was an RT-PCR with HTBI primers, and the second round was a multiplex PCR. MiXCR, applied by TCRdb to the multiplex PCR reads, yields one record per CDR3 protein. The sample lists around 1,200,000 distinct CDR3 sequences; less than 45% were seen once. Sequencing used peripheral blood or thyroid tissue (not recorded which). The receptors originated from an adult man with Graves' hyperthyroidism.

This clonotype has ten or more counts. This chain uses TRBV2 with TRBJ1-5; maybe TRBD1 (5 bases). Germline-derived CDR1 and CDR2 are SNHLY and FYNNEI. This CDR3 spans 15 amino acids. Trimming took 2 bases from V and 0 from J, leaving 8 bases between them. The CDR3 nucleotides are TGTGCCAGCAGTGAAAGGGACGGTAGCAATCAGCCCCAGCATTTT. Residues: CASSERDGSNQPQHF.

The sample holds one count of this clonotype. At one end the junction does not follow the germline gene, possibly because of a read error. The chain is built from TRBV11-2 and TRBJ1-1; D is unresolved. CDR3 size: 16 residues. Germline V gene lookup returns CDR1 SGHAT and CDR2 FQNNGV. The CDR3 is CAGSLGQRWENTEAFF. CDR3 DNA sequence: TGTGCCGGCAGCTTAGGTCAGAGGTGGGAGAACACTGAAGCTTTCTTT.

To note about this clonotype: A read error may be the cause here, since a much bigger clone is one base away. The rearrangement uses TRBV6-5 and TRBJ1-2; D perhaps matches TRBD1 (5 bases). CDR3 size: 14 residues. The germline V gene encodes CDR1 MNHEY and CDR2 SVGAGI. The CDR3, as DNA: TGTGCCGGCAGTCGGGCGACAGATACCTCCGGCTACACCTTC. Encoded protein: CAGSRATDTSGYTF.

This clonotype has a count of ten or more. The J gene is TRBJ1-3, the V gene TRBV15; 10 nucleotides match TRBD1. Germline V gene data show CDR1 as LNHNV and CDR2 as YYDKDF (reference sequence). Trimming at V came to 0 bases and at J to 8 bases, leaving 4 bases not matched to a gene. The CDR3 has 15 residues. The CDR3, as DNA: TGTGCCACCAGCAGAGATCGGGGACAGGGGCACACCATATATTTT. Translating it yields CATSRDRGQGHTIYF.

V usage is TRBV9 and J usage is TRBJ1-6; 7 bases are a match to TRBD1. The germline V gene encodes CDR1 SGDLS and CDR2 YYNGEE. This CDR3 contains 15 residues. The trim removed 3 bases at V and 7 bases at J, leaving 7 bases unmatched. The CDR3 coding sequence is TGTGCCAGCAGCGCTACGGGACAGATAAATTCACCCCTCCACTTT. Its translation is CASSATGQINSPLHF.

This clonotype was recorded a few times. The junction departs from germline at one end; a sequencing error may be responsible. The CDR3 DNA sequence: TGTGCCAGCAGTTACGGGGAGAACGCTGAAGCTTTCTTT. It specifies CASSYGENAEAFF. The rearrangement links TRBV12-3 or TRBV12-4 to TRBJ1-1; D call uncertain. There are 13 residues in the CDR3.

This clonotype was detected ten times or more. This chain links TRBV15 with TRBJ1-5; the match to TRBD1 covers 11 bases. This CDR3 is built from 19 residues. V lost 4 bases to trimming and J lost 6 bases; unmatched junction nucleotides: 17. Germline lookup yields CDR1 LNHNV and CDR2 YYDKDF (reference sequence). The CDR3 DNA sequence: TGTGCCACCAGCAAAGCCGTGGATTCGGTCGGGACAGGGGGTCAGCCCCAGCATTTT. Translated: CATSKAVDSVGTGGQPQHF.

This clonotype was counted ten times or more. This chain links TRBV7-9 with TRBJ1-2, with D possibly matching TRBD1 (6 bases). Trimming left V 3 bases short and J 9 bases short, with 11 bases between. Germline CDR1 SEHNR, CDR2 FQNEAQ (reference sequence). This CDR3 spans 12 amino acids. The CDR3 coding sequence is TGTGCCAGCAGCTTTAACAGGGAGAGCTACACCTTC. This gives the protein CASSFNRESYTF.